The 18 T cell receptor beta chains presented below share a single source sample, sequenced in a study of cytomegalovirus exposure and HLA in healthy donors. The PCR was carried out with 60 Vbeta primers and 13 Jbeta primers. TCRdb keeps only in-frame clones here, not all; method: immunoSEQ multiplex PCR. The sample shows some 150,000 clones, 60% to 85% of them seen only once. Material for sequencing was PBMCs. The receptors derive from a female donor in good health and CMV-seropositive.

This clone was recorded a few times. CDR3 sequence: CASSFNMNTEAFF. CDR3 bases: TGCGCCAGCAGCTTTAATATGAACACTGAAGCTTTCTTT. The rearrangement uses TRBV5-1 and TRBJ1-1; D gene uncertain. Germline CDR1 and CDR2: SGHRS and YFSETQ. The CDR3 covers 13 residues. V was clipped by 2 bases and J by 0 bases, with 5 bases between them. Filled out from reference TRBV5-1 and TRBJ1-1, the complete variable domain reads KAGVTQTPRYLIKTRGQQVTLSCSPISGHRSVSWYQQTPGQGLQFLFEYFSETQRNKGNFPGRFSGRQFSNSRSEMNVSTLELGDSALYLCASSFNMNTEAFFGQGTRLTVV.

The genes are TRBV5-1 and TRBJ2-2; 10 nucleotides line up with TRBD2. The CDR3 totals 17 residues. Germline V lookup: CDR1 SGHRS, CDR2 YFSETQ. V lost 2 bases to trimming and J lost 2 bases; unmatched junction nucleotides: 6. Here the CDR3 DNA reads TGCGCCAGCAGCTTCCCAGCTAGCGGGGGAAACACCGGGGAGCTGTTTTTT. This gives the protein CASSFPASGGNTGELFF.

This clone showed up just a few times. This chain links TRBV6-1 with TRBJ1-2; D might be TRBD1 (5 bases). Trimming cost V 8 bases and J 6 bases, with 19 bases left between them. Germline-derived CDR1 and CDR2 are MNHNS and SASEGT. CDR3 length: 14 residues. In DNA form, the CDR3 reads TGTGCCAGCCGGGTAACAGGATACGACGATGGCTACACCTTC. This translates into CASRVTGYDDGYTF.

This chain links TRBV7-6 with TRBJ2-7; a weak D match, TRBD2 (6 bases). CDR1 and CDR2 from the germline V gene are SGHVS and FNYEAQ. Trimming removed 0 bases from V and 3 bases from J, with 9 bases in between. The CDR3 sequence is 14 residues long. In nucleotides, the CDR3 is TGTGCCAGCAGCTTAGCGGGAGGAGACTACGAGCAGTACTTC. This sequence encodes CASSLAGGDYEQYF. Together with reference TRBV7-6 and TRBJ2-7, the CDR3 gives the full variable domain: GAGVSQSPRYKVTKRGQDVALRCDPISGHVSLYWYRQALGQGPEFLTYFNYEAQQDKSGLPNDRFSAERPEGSISTLTIQRTEQRDSAMYRCASSLAGGDYEQYFGPGTRLTVT.

In its sample, this clone was seen a few times. V and J are TRBV5-1 and TRBJ1-4; a weak D match, TRBD1 (5 bases). There are 14 residues in the CDR3. The V end was cut by 3 bases, the J end by 7 bases, with 13 bases between. Germline CDR1 and CDR2: SGHRS and YFSETQ. The CDR3 DNA sequence: TGCGCCAGCAGCTGGGGGGGGTCGGGTGAAAAACTGTTTTTT. It is translated as CASSWGGSGEKLFF.

The chain couples TRBV19 to TRBJ1-5; TRBD1 matches at 8 bases. V trimming: 5 bases; J trimming: 4 bases; junction bases outside the gene matches: 10. In germline, CDR1 is LNHDA, CDR2 SQIVND (reference sequence). There are 16 residues in the CDR3. CDR3 loop: CASSPIDRGRNQPQHF. The DNA of the CDR3 is TGTGCCAGTAGTCCAATCGACAGGGGTCGTAATCAGCCCCAGCATTTT.

The chain couples TRBV9 to TRBJ1-1, with TRBD1 matching 7 bases. The J segment lost 5 bases and the V segment lost 4 bases, leaving 8 bases of the junction unmatched. Germline CDR1 is SGDLS and CDR2 is YYNGEE. The CDR3 spans 14 residues. The CDR3 here is CASSPHSGGTEAFF. CDR3 DNA sequence: TGTGCCAGCAGCCCACACTCAGGGGGGACTGAAGCTTTCTTT.

The sample holds one count of this clone. This CDR3 reads CASSHRDRYYEQYF. CDR3 sequence (DNA): TGTGCCAGCAGTCACCGGGACAGGTACTACGAGCAGTACTTC. The chain is built from TRBV27 and TRBJ2-7; 8 bases map to TRBD1. Looked up from germline, CDR1 is MNHEY and CDR2 is SMNVEV (reference sequence). The CDR3 has 14 residues. Trimming removed 5 bases from V and 3 bases from J; junction bases left unmatched: 6.

The chain links TRBV21-1 to TRBJ2-7; TRBD2 is taken as the D call from the table, unchecked against the DNA. TRBV21-1 corresponds to a pseudogene. CDR3 size: 16 residues. The CDR3 DNA is TGTGCCAGCAGCAATTTTCCGGGTCCAACTAGGCACGAGCAGTACTTC. Its translation: CASSNFPGPTRHEQYF.

This rearrangement joins TRBV5-1 to TRBJ2-2; TRBD2 agrees at 7 bases. The CDR3 is 14 amino acids. V was clipped by 3 bases and J by 10 bases; unmatched bases: 9. CDR1 is SGHRS and CDR2 is YFSETQ in the germline V gene. The CDR3 here is CASSSRAGPEELFF. Here the CDR3 DNA reads TGCGCCAGCAGCTCCCGAGCGGGACCTGAGGAGCTGTTTTTT.

As concerns this clone: The junction departs from germline at one end; a sequencing error may be responsible. The chain combines TRBV9 with TRBJ2-2, with 7 bases identical to TRBD2. The CDR3 is 15 residues long. In germline, CDR1 is SGDLS, CDR2 YYNGEE. CDR3 amino acids: CASSLSGANTGELLF. CDR3 DNA sequence: TGTGCCAGCAGCTTAAGCGGGGCGAACACCGGGGAGCTGCTTTTT.

The chain carries TRBV7-6 and TRBJ1-6; a possible D gene is TRBD1 (5 bases). The length of the CDR3 is 15 residues. The V and J ends lost 2 bases and 10 bases respectively, with 15 bases between them. From germline, CDR1 is SGHVS and CDR2 FNYEAQ. CDR3 sequence (DNA): TGTGCCAGCAGCTTATACCAGGGCCGGGGGTCACCCCTCCACTTT. It codes for CASSLYQGRGSPLHF.

The chain is built from TRBV4-1 and TRBJ2-7; 11 bases are shared with TRBD2. Germline values: CDR1 MGHRA, CDR2 YSYEKL. This CDR3 has 16 amino acids. Unmatched junction bases numbered 9, after V lost 4 bases and J lost 4 bases. CDR3 sequence (DNA): TGCGCCAGCAGCCGGTTTAGCGGGAGGGCCATATACGAGCAGTACTTC. The encoded protein is CASSRFSGRAIYEQYF.

This clone was counted once. The chain employs TRBV10-3 and TRBJ1-1; perhaps TRBD1 as D (5 bases). CDR1 is ENHRY, CDR2 SYGVKD, per germline. The germline V and J ends were trimmed by 8 bases and 3 bases, with 10 bases remaining between them. This CDR3 has 12 residues. The CDR3 sequence is CAIGGDYTEAFF. As DNA, the CDR3 is TGTGCCATCGGGGGGGACTACACTGAAGCTTTCTTT.

The chain recombines TRBV5-1 with TRBJ1-1; perhaps TRBD1 as D (5 bases). Trimming removed 2 bases from V and 1 base from J, with 6 bases in between. Germline CDR1 SGHRS, CDR2 YFSETQ. This CDR3 contains 13 residues. CDR3 in DNA: TGCGCCAGCAGCTTCGGGGGGAACACTGAAGCTTTCTTT. It encodes CASSFGGNTEAFF.

The chain links TRBV27 to TRBJ2-1; TRBD2 aligns across 15 bases. CDR3 length equals 18 residues. Per the germline V gene, CDR1 is MNHEY and CDR2 is SMNVEV (reference sequence). The trim removed 5 bases at V and 0 bases at J, leaving 5 bases unmatched. The chain's CDR3 is CASSPGLAGGSSYNEQFF. The DNA for the CDR3 is TGTGCCAGCAGTCCGGGACTAGCGGGGGGCAGCTCCTACAATGAGCAGTTCTTC.

The chain is built from TRBV6-4 and TRBJ2-1; tentatively, D is TRBD2 (6 bases). V dropped 6 bases and J dropped 7 bases, with 13 bases sitting between them. This CDR3 has 13 amino acids. CDR1 and CDR2 (germline): MRHNA, SNTAGT. This CDR3 is CASSVQEGNEQFF. CDR3 DNA sequence: TGTGCCAGCAGCGTACAGGAGGGGAATGAGCAGTTCTTC.

This clone was seen only a few times. The chain links TRBV7-6 to TRBJ1-1; perhaps TRBD1 as D (6 bases). V lost 4 bases and J lost 4, with 16 bases in between. Germline CDR1 and CDR2: SGHVS and FNYEAQ. This CDR3 contains 15 residues. The CDR3 reads CASSSRTGYGTEAFF. CDR3 coding DNA: TGTGCCAGCAGCTCGAGAACAGGGTATGGCACTGAAGCTTTCTTT.